These 13 T cell receptor beta chains were all obtained from the same sample, sequenced in a study of CD8+CD57+ T cells in acquired aplastic anemia. CD8+CD57+ cell expansion, shown by flow cytometry, had occurred in the patients selected for sequencing. Genomic DNA constituted the template upon which TCR beta VDJ and CDR3 profiling was performed. Each CDR3 protein gets one entry after TCRdb re-called the reads with MiXCR. The table lists some 170,000 distinct CDR3 sequences, roughly 65% of them singletons. The sequenced material came from sorted CD4+, CD8+, or CD8+CD57+ T cells (not recorded which) from PBMCs. These TCRs come from a human donor with aplastic anemia.

The table lists this clonotype with many counts. The V and J genes are TRBV5-6 and TRBJ2-5; 7 bases align to TRBD1. There are 15 residues in the CDR3. The junction had 7 bases not matched to a gene; V was cut back by 4 bases and J by 1 base. Germline CDR1 is SGHDT and CDR2 is YYEEEE. The CDR3 DNA reads as TGTGCCAGCAGCGAACCGGGACAGCGCCAAGAGACCCAGTACTTC. This codes for CASSEPGQRQETQYF.

This clonotype was seen just once. V gene TRBV2 combines with J gene TRBJ1-5; 8 bases agree with TRBD1. Trimming removed 6 bases from V and 3 bases from J; junction bases left unmatched: 4. Germline-derived CDR1 and CDR2 are SNHLY and FYNNEI. The CDR3 has 14 amino acids. CDR3 bases: TGTGCCAGCAGGTGGACAGGGCCCAATCAGCCCCAGCATTTT. Translation gives CASRWTGPNQPQHF. The variable domain in full, completed from reference TRBV2 and TRBJ1-5, reads EPEVTQTPSHQVTQMGQEVILRCVPISNHLYFYWYRQILGQKVEFLVSFYNNEISEKSEIFDDQFSVERPDGSNFTLKIRSTKLEDSAMYFCASRWTGPNQPQHFGDGTRLSIL.

This clonotype was seen a handful of times. This chain connects TRBV7-6 to TRBJ2-7, with 12 bases matching TRBD1. CDR1 and CDR2 (germline): SGHVS, FNYEAQ. V gave up 0 bases and J gave up 6 bases; unmatched junction bases: 6. The CDR3 sequence is 16 residues long. The CDR3 DNA sequence: TGTGCCAGCAGCTTAGCGACCGGGACAGGGGGCTCCGAGCAGTACTTC. It yields the protein CASSLATGTGGSEQYF. Supplemented by reference TRBV7-6 and TRBJ2-7, the full variable domain reads GAGVSQSPRYKVTKRGQDVALRCDPISGHVSLYWYRQALGQGPEFLTYFNYEAQQDKSGLPNDRFSAERPEGSISTLTIQRTEQRDSAMYRCASSLATGTGGSEQYFGPGTRLTVT.

The V gene is TRBV29-1, the J gene TRBJ2-3; 8 nucleotides align to TRBD1. The CDR3 is made up of 14 amino acids. From germline, CDR1 is SQVTM and CDR2 ANQGSEA. V gave up 3 bases and J gave up 4 bases; unmatched junction bases: 6. The CDR3: CSVDRDRGPDTQYF. The DNA for the CDR3 is TGCAGCGTTGACCGAGACAGGGGTCCAGATACGCAGTATTTT.

The chain employs TRBV24-1 and TRBJ2-5; no firm D call. The CDR3 sequence is 16 residues long. V dropped 3 bases and J dropped 2 bases, with 15 bases sitting between them. In germline, CDR1 is KGHDR, CDR2 SFDVKD. The CDR3 DNA sequence: TGTGCCACCAGTGATACTGGACCCCGAGAGCAAGAGACCCAGTACTTC. Its translation: CATSDTGPREQETQYF.

The gene calls are TRBV5-5 and TRBJ2-7; TRBD1 agrees at 11 bases. The CDR3 contains 16 residues. After removal of 6 bases from V and 4 bases from J, the junction contained 12 bases not matched to a gene. From germline, CDR1 is SGHKS and CDR2 YYEKEE (reference sequence). As DNA, the CDR3 is TGTGCCAGCACCCCTACCCGGGACAGGGGGATGTACGAGCAGTACTTC. It codes for CASTPTRDRGMYEQYF.

This clonotype showed up just a few times. The V call is TRBV30, the J call TRBJ1-2; D is perhaps TRBD1 (5 bases). The germline CDR1 and CDR2 sequences are GTSNPN and SVGIG (reference sequence). The CDR3 is made up of 14 amino acids. The V end was cut by 1 base, the J end by 1 base, with 10 bases between. CDR3 in DNA: TGTGCCTGGAGTGGTGGGGGGGGTAACTATGGCTACACCTTC. This codes for CAWSGGGGNYGYTF.

This chain uses TRBV24-1 with TRBJ2-1; 9 nucleotides align to TRBD2. The V and J ends lost 2 bases and 2 bases, in that order; junction bases with no gene match: 3. The CDR3 runs to 16 residues. Germline CDR1 is KGHDR and CDR2 is SFDVKD. The CDR3 DNA sequence: TGTGCCACCAGTGATTCCCAGCGGGGGGCCTACAATGAGCAGTTCTTC. Its protein is CATSDSQRGAYNEQFF.

Comment on this clonotype: This may be a read error: a much more frequent sequence differs by one nucleotide. The chain uses TRBV30 and TRBJ1-2; no firm D call. Germline CDR1 reads GTSNPN; CDR2 reads SVGIG (reference sequence). CDR3 length equals 10 residues. V lost 3 bases, J lost 7 bases, and 6 bases lay in between. CDR3: CAWRSSGYTF. The CDR3 nucleotides are TGTGCCTGGAGAAGTAGTGGCTACACCTTC.

The genes are TRBV29-1 and TRBJ1-5; TRBD1 is a possible D gene (5 bases). Germline V lookup: CDR1 SQVTM, CDR2 ANQGSEA. The CDR3 covers 12 residues. Trimming removed 4 bases at V and 8 bases at J, with 12 bases between. CDR3 in amino acids: CSVGGGGEPQHF. As DNA, the CDR3 is TGCAGCGTTGGTGGGGGAGGGGAGCCCCAGCATTTT.

The rearrangement links TRBV5-1 to TRBJ2-7; 12 nucleotides match TRBD2. Germline-derived CDR1 and CDR2 are SGHRS and YFSETQ. CDR3 length: 15 residues. J gave up 4 bases and V 4 bases, and 6 bases lay outside the gene matches. The CDR3 sequence: CASSNGLAGLYEQYF. For the CDR3, the DNA is TGCGCCAGCAGCAACGGACTAGCGGGGTTATACGAGCAGTACTTC.

This clonotype was found many times. The chain uses TRBV2 and TRBJ2-7; 9 nucleotides align to TRBD1. Losses at the gene ends were 5 bases for V and 5 bases for J; bases not matched to a gene: 10. Germline assignment: CDR1 SNHLY and CDR2 FYNNEI. The CDR3 has 15 residues. The CDR3 here is CASSSPGQGVHEQYF. CDR3 nucleotides: TGTGCCAGCAGTTCGCCGGGACAGGGTGTCCACGAGCAGTACTTC.

Note on this clonotype: This sequence may be a read error, since a much larger clone differs from it by one base. The chain employs TRBV3-1 and TRBJ2-3; perhaps TRBD1 as D (5 bases). The closer fit of TRBJ1-5 to the DNA end suggests the J call may be wrong. This CDR3 is 16 amino acids long. The germline gives CDR1 LGHDT, CDR2 YNNKEL (reference sequence). CDR3 bases: TGTGCCAGCAGCCAAGACTTTGAGCGGGGCTCAGATACGCAGCATTTT. This encodes CASSQDFERGSDTQHF.